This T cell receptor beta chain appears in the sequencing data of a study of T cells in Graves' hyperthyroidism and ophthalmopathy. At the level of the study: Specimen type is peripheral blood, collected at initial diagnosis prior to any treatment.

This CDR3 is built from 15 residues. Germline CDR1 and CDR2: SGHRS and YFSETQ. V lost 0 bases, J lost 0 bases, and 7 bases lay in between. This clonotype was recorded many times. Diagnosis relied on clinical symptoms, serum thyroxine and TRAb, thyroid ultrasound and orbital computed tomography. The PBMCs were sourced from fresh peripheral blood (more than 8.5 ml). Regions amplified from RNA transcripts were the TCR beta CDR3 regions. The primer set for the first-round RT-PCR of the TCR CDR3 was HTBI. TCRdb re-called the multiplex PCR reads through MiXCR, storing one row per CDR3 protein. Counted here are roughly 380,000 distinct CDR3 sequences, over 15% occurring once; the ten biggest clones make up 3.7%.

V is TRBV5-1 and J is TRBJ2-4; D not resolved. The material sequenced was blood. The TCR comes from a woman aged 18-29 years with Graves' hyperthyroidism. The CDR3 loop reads CASSLEPLAKNIQYF. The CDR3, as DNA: TGCGCCAGCAGCTTGGAGCCGTTAGCCAAAAACATTCAGTACTTC.